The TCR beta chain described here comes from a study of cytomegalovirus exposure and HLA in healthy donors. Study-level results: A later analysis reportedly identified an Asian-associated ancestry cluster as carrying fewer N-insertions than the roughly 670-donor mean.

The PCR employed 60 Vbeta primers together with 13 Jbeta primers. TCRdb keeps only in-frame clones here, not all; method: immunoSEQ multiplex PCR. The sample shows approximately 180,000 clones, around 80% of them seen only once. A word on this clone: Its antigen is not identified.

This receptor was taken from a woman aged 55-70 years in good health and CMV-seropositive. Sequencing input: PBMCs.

The CDR3 region is CASSLGAQATQETQYF. DNA of the CDR3: TGTGCCAGCAGCTTAGGAGCTCAGGCTACCCAAGAGACCCAGTACTTC. The V and J genes are TRBV7-6 and TRBJ2-5, with D uncertain. CDR1 and CDR2 from the germline V gene are SGHVS and FNYEAQ. CDR3 length: 16 amino acids. V lost 1 base, J lost 1 base, and 13 bases lay in between. The full variable domain, in which reference TRBV7-6 and TRBJ2-5 provide the parts outside the CDR3, is GAGVSQSPRYKVTKRGQDVALRCDPISGHVSLYWYRQALGQGPEFLTYFNYEAQQDKSGLPNDRFSAERPEGSISTLTIQRTEQRDSAMYRCASSLGAQATQETQYFGPGTRLLVL.